This T cell receptor beta chain was captured by sequencing in a study of cytomegalovirus exposure and HLA in healthy donors. Study findings and constraints: CMV serostatus was the sole immune exposure data available.

Both 60 Vbeta primers and 13 Jbeta primers went into the PCR. TCRdb's copy holds only in-frame clones and misses some; the assay was immunoSEQ multiplex PCR. The sample includes roughly 70,000 clones. Per germline, CDR1 MNHEY and CDR2 SVGAGI. This CDR3 contains 15 residues. With 0 bases clipped from V and 8 bases from J, the junction kept 6 bases outside the gene matches. To note about this clone: Its antigen is undetermined.

This receptor was obtained from a female donor in good health and CMV-seropositive. Sequencing was performed on PBMCs. V and J are TRBV6-5 and TRBJ1-2; 10 bases are shared with TRBD1. This CDR3 is CASSYSGDRGNGYTF. Here the CDR3 DNA reads TGTGCCAGCAGTTACTCCGGGGACAGGGGAAACGGCTACACCTTC.